The entry below describes one T cell receptor (beta chain). Its antigen is undetermined. A second PCR, run for about 7 to 11 cycles, used a sample-barcoded 5' primer plus a J-beta primer mix. TCRdb re-analysed the 5' RACE reads in MiXCR, keeping a single row per CDR3 protein. This table has 1.5 million to 2 million distinct CDR3 sequences, around 35% appearing once. This specimen belongs to a study of blood T cells in healthy people across ages. General study findings and limits: The recorded TCR beta diversity per million T cells decreased in a roughly linear manner with age. Relative to aged donors, long-lived donors carried more naive CD4+ cells and displayed higher diversity.

The TCR comes from a woman in her twenties or thirties in good health. Sample: blood.

CDR3 sequence: CASSYAGSSTTDTQYF. The DNA for the CDR3 is TGTGCCAGCAGCTACGCCGGGTCCTCTACCACAGATACGCAGTATTTT. The V call is TRBV4-2, the J call TRBJ2-3; D is unclear. The CDR3 is 16 residues long. CDR1 and CDR2 (germline): LGHNA, YNFKEQ. V dropped 5 bases and J dropped 2 bases, with 17 bases sitting between them.